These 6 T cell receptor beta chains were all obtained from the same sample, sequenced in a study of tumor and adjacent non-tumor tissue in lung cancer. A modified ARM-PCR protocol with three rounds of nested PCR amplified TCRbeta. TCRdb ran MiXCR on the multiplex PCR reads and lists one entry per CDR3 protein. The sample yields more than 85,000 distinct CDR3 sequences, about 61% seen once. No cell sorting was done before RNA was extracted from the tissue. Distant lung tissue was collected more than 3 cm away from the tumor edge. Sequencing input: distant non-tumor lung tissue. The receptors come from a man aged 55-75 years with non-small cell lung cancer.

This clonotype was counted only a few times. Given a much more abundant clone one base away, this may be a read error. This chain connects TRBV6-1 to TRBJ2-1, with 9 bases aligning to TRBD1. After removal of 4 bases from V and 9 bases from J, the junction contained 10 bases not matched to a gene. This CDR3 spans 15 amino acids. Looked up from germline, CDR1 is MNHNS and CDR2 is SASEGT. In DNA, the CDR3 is TGTGCCAGCAGTGGACCGGGACAGGGAACGAGTGAGCAGTTCTTC. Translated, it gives CASSGPGQGTSEQFF.

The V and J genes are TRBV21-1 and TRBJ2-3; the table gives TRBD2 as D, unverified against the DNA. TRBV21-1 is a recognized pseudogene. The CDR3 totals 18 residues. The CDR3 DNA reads TGTGCCAGCAACAAAGGGCCAGCGGGAGGCCCGGGGACAGATACGCAGTATTTT. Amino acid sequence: CASNKGPAGGPGTDTQYF.

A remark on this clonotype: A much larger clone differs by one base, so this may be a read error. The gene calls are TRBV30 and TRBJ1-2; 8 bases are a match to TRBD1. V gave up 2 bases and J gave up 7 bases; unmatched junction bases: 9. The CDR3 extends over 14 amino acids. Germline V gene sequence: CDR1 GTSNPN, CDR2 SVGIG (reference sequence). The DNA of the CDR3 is TGTGCCTGGAGTCTGGTGGACAGGGAGGGTGGCTACACCTTC. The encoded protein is CAWSLVDREGGYTF.

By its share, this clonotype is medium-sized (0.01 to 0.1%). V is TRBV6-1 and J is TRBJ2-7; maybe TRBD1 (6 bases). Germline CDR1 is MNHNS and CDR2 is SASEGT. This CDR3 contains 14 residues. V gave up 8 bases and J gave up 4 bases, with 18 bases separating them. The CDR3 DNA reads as TGTGCCAGCGCGCTACCCGGGACACCTTACGAGCAGTACTTC. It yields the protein CASALPGTPYEQYF.

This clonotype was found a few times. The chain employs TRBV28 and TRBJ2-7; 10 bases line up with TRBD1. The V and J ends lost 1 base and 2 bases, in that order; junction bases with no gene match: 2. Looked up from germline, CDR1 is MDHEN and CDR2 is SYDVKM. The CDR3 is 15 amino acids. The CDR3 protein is CASSLYGQGAYEQYF. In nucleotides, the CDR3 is TGTGCCAGCAGTTTATACGGACAGGGGGCCTACGAGCAGTACTTC. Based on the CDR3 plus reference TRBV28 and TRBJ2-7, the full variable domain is DVKVTQSSRYLVKRTGEKVFLECVQDMDHENMFWYRQDPGLGLRLIYFSYDVKMKEKGDIPEGYSVSREKKERFSLILESASTNQTSMYLCASSLYGQGAYEQYFGPGTRLTVT.

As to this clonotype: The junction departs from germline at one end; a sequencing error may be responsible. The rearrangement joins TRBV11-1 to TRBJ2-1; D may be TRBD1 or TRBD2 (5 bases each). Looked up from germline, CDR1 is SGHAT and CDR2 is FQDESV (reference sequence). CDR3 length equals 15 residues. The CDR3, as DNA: TGTGCCGGCAGGTTAGTCGGGGCGTTTCTCCATGAGCAGTTCTTC. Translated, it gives CAGRLVGAFLHEQFF.